The 10 T cell receptor beta chains presented below share a single source sample, sequenced in a study of blood T cell repertoires in COVID-19. Sequencing was performed with immunoSEQ multiplex PCR; in TCRdb, only in-frame clones are kept and a portion is missing. Counted here are about 250,000 clones, roughly 89% occurring once; the ten biggest clones make up less than 3%. Sequenced input: peripheral blood. These receptors originate from a woman aged 30 to 39 with active or convalescent COVID-19.

J is TRBJ1-1 and V is TRBV6-5; the D gene is possibly TRBD1 (6 bases). V was cut by 5 bases and J by 4 bases, with 14 bases left in between. The CDR3 sequence is 14 residues long. Germline V gene sequence: CDR1 MNHEY, CDR2 SVGAGI. The CDR3 here is CASSTQGPVTEAFF. CDR3 in DNA: TGTGCCAGCAGTACCCAGGGGCCTGTCACTGAAGCTTTCTTT.

On this clone itself: A read error may produce the germline difference seen at one junction end. J is TRBJ1-1 and V is TRBV5-4, with D perhaps TRBD1 (5 bases). Germline loops: CDR1 SGHNT, CDR2 YYREEE (reference sequence). The CDR3 has 15 amino acids. The CDR3 here is CASSLDTDYRAEAFF. In nucleotides, the CDR3 is TGTGCCAGCAGTTTGGACACTGACTATAGGGCTGAAGCTTTCTTT.

The CDR3 spells CASSAAGGENSPLHF. The CDR3 bases are TGTGCCAGCAGCGCTGCGGGAGGGGAAAATTCACCCCTCCACTTT. The genes are TRBV9 and TRBJ1-6, with D tentatively TRBD1 (5 bases). V was pared by 3 bases and J by 7 bases, with 14 bases between. Germline assignment: CDR1 SGDLS and CDR2 YYNGEE. CDR3 length equals 15 residues.

The chain recombines TRBV19 with TRBJ1-5; TRBD1 aligns across 12 bases. This CDR3 comprises 16 residues. The germline V gene encodes CDR1 LNHDA and CDR2 SQIVND (reference sequence). After removal of 10 bases from V and 1 base from J, the junction contained 8 bases not matched to a gene. The CDR3 loop reads CATAGQGALSNQPQHF. The CDR3 DNA is TGTGCCACGGCGGGACAGGGGGCATTGAGCAATCAGCCCCAGCATTTT.

The chain joins TRBV5-4 to TRBJ2-7; tentatively, D is TRBD2 (5 bases). The V gene's germline CDR1 is SGHNT and CDR2 YYREEE (reference sequence). There are 16 residues in the CDR3. V lost 0 bases and J lost 6, with 19 bases in between. CDR3 DNA sequence: TGTGCCAGCAGCTTGGAGGTGGGTTCCGCTAGCTCCGAGCAGTACTTC. The encoded protein is CASSLEVGSASSEQYF.

The genes are TRBV3-1 (or the pseudogene TRBV3-2) and TRBJ1-1, with TRBD1 matching over 7 bases. This CDR3 comprises 15 residues. Germline loops: CDR1 LGHDT, CDR2 YNNKEL (reference sequence). The junction had 2 bases not matched to a gene; V was cut back by 1 base and J by 0 bases. The CDR3 loop is CASSQGGTVNTEAFF. The CDR3, as DNA: TGTGCCAGCAGCCAAGGGGGGACAGTGAACACTGAAGCTTTCTTT.

The chain employs TRBV7-8 and TRBJ2-5; 8 positions match TRBD1. CDR1 and CDR2 (germline): SGHVS, FQNEAQ. This CDR3 has 14 residues. V was clipped by 5 bases and J by 1 base; unmatched bases: 3. The CDR3 region is CASSPGTGQETQYF. Here the CDR3 DNA reads TGTGCCAGCAGCCCTGGGACAGGCCAAGAGACCCAGTACTTC.

This chain uses TRBV6-5 with TRBJ1-6, with 10 bases lining up with TRBD1. The germline gives CDR1 MNHEY, CDR2 SVGAGI. J lost 7 bases, V lost 10 bases, and 10 bases had no gene match. CDR3 length: 15 residues. The CDR3 DNA reads TGTGCCACCACTCCGACAGGGGGCTTGAATTCACCCCTCCACTTT. This codes for CATTPTGGLNSPLHF.

V gene TRBV7-8 combines with J gene TRBJ2-7; 7 bases align to TRBD1. V lost 5 bases to trimming and J lost 4 bases; unmatched junction nucleotides: 8. Looked up from germline, CDR1 is SGHVS and CDR2 is FQNEAQ. The length of the CDR3 is 14 residues. The chain's CDR3 is CASSLTGTDYEQYF. The CDR3 nucleotides are TGTGCCAGCAGCCTGACCGGGACAGATTACGAGCAGTACTTC.

In this sample, this clone turned up a few times. The same CDR3 also results from other DNA sequences found in this sample. The rearrangement uses TRBV19 and TRBJ1-1; 7 bases are a match to TRBD1. This CDR3 region has 14 residues. From germline, CDR1 is LNHDA and CDR2 SQIVND (reference sequence). The V gene end was trimmed by 5 bases and the J gene end by 1 base; junction bases not matched to a gene: 4. The CDR3 is CASSLRTGNTEAFF. DNA of the CDR3: TGTGCCAGTAGTCTCCGGACAGGGAACACTGAAGCTTTCTTT.